This T cell receptor (beta chain) comes out of a study of blood T cell repertoires in COVID-19. Study summary: Donors in the United States, Italy and Spain gave samples during acute or convalescent COVID-19.

From germline, CDR1 is SGHRS and CDR2 YFSETQ. The CDR3 spans 15 residues. V shed 7 bases and J 2 bases; nucleotides not matched to a gene: 9. Method: immunoSEQ multiplex PCR; TCRdb's copy keeps in-frame clones and lacks some. The table includes about 82,000 clones, around four fifths detected once. The V and J genes are TRBV5-1 and TRBJ2-1, with 7 bases matching TRBD2. The sequence came from a man between 60 and 70 years old with COVID-19, enrolled during active disease. The sequenced sample consisted of peripheral blood. The CDR3 DNA reads as TGCGCCAGCTCTGGGGGGGACCTGGCCTACAATGAGCAGTTCTTC. This sequence encodes CASSGGDLAYNEQFF.